Presented here are 3 T cell receptor beta chains from one specimen sequenced in a study of cytotoxic CD8 clonotypes in ibrutinib-treated CLL. Only in-frame clones appear in the TCRdb table, and some are missing; sequencing was by immunoSEQ multiplex PCR. Of about 160,000 clones in the sample, around 80% were seen once. Sample: PBMCs, taken after 24 months of ibrutinib treatment. The receptor source for this set is a human donor with chronic lymphocytic leukemia.

The gene calls are TRBV13 and TRBJ2-7; the D gene is possibly TRBD2 (6 bases). CDR1 and CDR2 from the germline V gene are PRHDT and FYEKMQ (reference sequence). V was cut by 6 bases and J by 7 bases, with 19 bases left in between. This CDR3 is 14 amino acids long. CDR3 nucleotides: TGTGCCAGCAGTAGGACGGGAGTGGGTGAAGAGCAGTACTTC. Its translation: CASSRTGVGEEQYF.

This chain connects TRBV5-6 to TRBJ1-4; D is perhaps TRBD1 (5 bases). Germline V CDR1 and CDR2: SGHDT, YYEEEE. Trimming removed 1 base at V and 3 bases at J, with 16 bases between. This CDR3 comprises 17 residues. The CDR3 region has the DNA TGTGCCAGCAGCTTGAAACTTCTGGGGGGTCCTAATGAAAAACTGTTTTTT. Its translation: CASSLKLLGGPNEKLFF.

This clone was observed a single time. V and J are TRBV30 and TRBJ1-1; D is perhaps TRBD1 (5 bases). The CDR3 runs 14 residues. Germline lookup yields CDR1 GTSNPN and CDR2 SVGIG (reference sequence). V dropped 2 bases and J dropped 1 base, with 11 bases sitting between them. The CDR3 protein is CAWSFRGGNTEAFF. CDR3 coding DNA: TGTGCCTGGAGTTTCCGGGGGGGGAACACTGAAGCTTTCTTT. The full variable domain, rest sourced from reference TRBV30 and TRBJ1-1, is SQTIHQWPATLVQPVGSPLSLECTVEGTSNPNLYWYRQAAGRGLQLLFYSVGIGQISSEVPQNLSASRPQDRQFILSSKKLLLSDSGFYLCAWSFRGGNTEAFFGQGTRLTVV.